The 13 T cell receptor beta chains below all came from one sample that was sequenced in a study of chemoradiotherapy in HPV16-positive cancers. Assay used: immunoSEQ multiplex PCR; TCRdb lists only in-frame clones, some missing. In the table there are under 15,000 clones, around 85% of which are singletons. The starting material was blood, obtained from a patient who underwent chemoradiotherapy. The source of these receptors is a human donor with HPV-associated anogenital cancer.

The chain recombines TRBV27 with TRBJ2-2, with a weak D call TRBD1 (5 bases). The V gene lost 3 bases and the J gene lost 6 bases, with 8 bases spanning the gap. The CDR3 loop spans 13 amino acids. The germline V gene has CDR1 MNHEY and CDR2 SMNVEV (reference sequence). DNA of the CDR3: TGTGCCAGCAGTTTGACAGTGGCCGGGGAGCTGTTTTTT. This gives the protein CASSLTVAGELFF.

This clone was recorded only once. The chain is built from TRBV19 and TRBJ2-3; perhaps D is TRBD1 or TRBD2 (6 bases each). Per germline, CDR1 LNHDA and CDR2 SQIVND (reference sequence). The CDR3 runs 14 residues. V was trimmed by 6 bases and J by 0 bases, leaving 10 bases between them. The CDR3 DNA sequence: TGTGCCAGTAGCTCGGGGGCAAGCACAGATACGCAGTATTTT. Protein product: CASSSGASTDTQYF.

The chain couples TRBV7-3 to TRBJ2-1; no firm D call. Germline CDR1 SGHTA, CDR2 FQGTGA. V gave up 1 base and J gave up 2 bases, with 9 bases separating them. CDR3 length: 15 residues. In DNA, the CDR3 is TGTGCCAGCAGCTTAAAAGTTTCTACCTACAATGAGCAGTTCTTC. Translated: CASSLKVSTYNEQFF.

This sequence joins TRBV5-6 and TRBJ1-5; possible D gene TRBD1, 5 bases. Germline V gene sequence: CDR1 SGHDT, CDR2 YYEEEE. V was pared by 4 bases and J by 4 bases, with 9 bases between. The CDR3 sequence is 13 residues long. The CDR3 DNA reads TGTGCCAGCAGCCGGTGGGGGAATCAGCCCCAGCATTTT. It encodes CASSRWGNQPQHF.

The chain joins TRBV19 to TRBJ2-3; 9 nucleotides match TRBD1. Losses at the gene ends were 9 bases for V and 2 bases for J; bases not matched to a gene: 9. The CDR3 spans 15 residues. Germline V lookup: CDR1 LNHDA, CDR2 SQIVND (reference sequence). CDR3 sequence: CASQWGTGLTDTQYF. The CDR3 nucleotides read TGTGCCAGCCAATGGGGGACAGGGCTCACAGATACGCAGTATTTT.

This chain connects TRBV5-1 to TRBJ1-6, with D possibly being TRBD1 (5 bases). Trimming removed 0 bases from V and 4 bases from J, with 8 bases in between. The CDR3 sequence is 15 residues long. The germline gives CDR1 SGHRS, CDR2 YFSETQ. The DNA of the CDR3 is TGCGCCAGCAGCTTGGGACAGATTTATAATTCACCCCTCCACTTT. It codes for CASSLGQIYNSPLHF.

This chain uses TRBV14 with TRBJ2-5; the D is unclear. This CDR3 contains 15 residues. The V end lost 0 bases, the J end lost 5 bases, and 13 bases lay between the germline ends. Germline V gene data show CDR1 as SGHDN and CDR2 as FVKESK. CDR3 residues: CASSQDQNFPETQYF. CDR3 DNA: TGTGCCAGCAGCCAAGATCAAAACTTCCCGGAGACCCAGTACTTC.

This chain links TRBV14 with TRBJ2-5; TRBD2 might be the D (5 bases). Germline V gene data show CDR1 as SGHDN and CDR2 as FVKESK. Trimming shortened V by 1 base and J by 1 base, and 10 bases separated the two germline ends. The CDR3 consists of 15 residues. CDR3 residues: CASSQGRAIQETQYF. The CDR3, as DNA: TGTGCCAGCAGCCAAGGGCGGGCGATCCAAGAGACCCAGTACTTC.

This clone was observed a single time. V usage is TRBV5-8 and J usage is TRBJ1-2; D is undetermined. Germline V CDR1 and CDR2: SGHTS, YDEGEE. The V end lost 0 bases, the J end lost 3 bases, and 12 bases lay between the germline ends. The CDR3 is 15 amino acids. As DNA, the CDR3 is TGTGCCAGCAGCTTGGGTGTAGTTTACGACTATGGCTACACCTTC. It codes for CASSLGVVYDYGYTF.

The count of this clone is one. The chain has TRBV5-6 and TRBJ1-4; 10 bases agree with TRBD1. The V gene end was trimmed by 6 bases and the J gene end by 5 bases; junction bases not matched to a gene: 10. The CDR3 runs to 16 residues. Looked up from germline, CDR1 is SGHDT and CDR2 is YYEEEE. The CDR3 is CASIQNPGQGNEKLFF. In DNA form, the CDR3 reads TGTGCCAGCATTCAGAATCCGGGACAGGGGAATGAAAAACTGTTTTTT.

The chain employs TRBV7-9 and TRBJ1-2, with 9 bases aligning to TRBD1. This CDR3 has 15 residues. The junction had 6 bases not matched to a gene; V was cut back by 4 bases and J by 3 bases. Per germline, CDR1 SEHNR and CDR2 FQNEAQ (reference sequence). DNA of the CDR3: TGTGCCAGCAGCTCTCCCCGACAGGGGGACTATGGCTACACCTTC. Amino acids: CASSSPRQGDYGYTF. Full variable domain (missing parts from reference TRBV7-9 and TRBJ1-2): DTGVSQNPRHKITKRGQNVTFRCDPISEHNRLYWYRQTLGQGPEFLTYFQNEAQLEKSRLLSDRFSAERPKGSFSTLEIQRTEQGDSAMYLCASSSPRQGDYGYTFGSGTRLTVV.

CDR3 sequence reads: CASSLAGANYGYTF. CDR3 bases: TGTGCCAGCAGCTTAGCAGGGGCTAACTATGGCTACACCTTC. J is TRBJ1-2 and V is TRBV7-8; D might be TRBD1 (5 bases). V dropped 0 bases and J dropped 0 bases, with 5 bases sitting between them. The CDR3 has 14 amino acids. Germline V gene lookup returns CDR1 SGHVS and CDR2 FQNEAQ. The full variable domain, completed using reference TRBV7-8 and TRBJ1-2, is GAGVSQSPRYKVAKRGQDVALRCDPISGHVSLFWYQQALGQGPEFLTYFQNEAQLDKSGLPSDRFFAERPEGSVSTLKIQRTQQEDSAVYLCASSLAGANYGYTFGSGTRLTVV.

In DNA, the CDR3 is TGTGCCAGCTCACCAAGGGACAGCCAAGAGACCCAGTACTTC. Its translation is CASSPRDSQETQYF. This chain uses TRBV18 with TRBJ2-5, with 7 bases identical to TRBD1. Trimming cost V 2 bases and J 1 base; bases outside gene matches: 1. Germline V lookup: CDR1 KGHSH, CDR2 LQKENI. The CDR3 is 14 amino acids.